The clone carrying this T cell receptor beta chain was counted once. This sample is drawn from a study of brain T cells in children with intractable seizures. Sequenced by immunoSEQ multiplex PCR; TCRdb stores in-frame clones only, minus some. The sample records about 340,000 clones, roughly 93% being singletons. Time point given: blood from clinic visit 5 months post-surgery; TSC patient then seizure free. Sequences were derived from peripheral blood, sampled 4 to 5 months after surgery. This receptor was taken from a boy under three years old with tuberous sclerosis and intractable seizures.

The CDR3, as DNA: TGTGCCACCAGCAGACCCCGCGGCTCGACAGTTGGCTCTGGAAACACCATATATTTT. Its translation: CATSRPRGSTVGSGNTIYF. This chain links TRBV15 with TRBJ1-3, with D possibly matching TRBD1 (5 bases). CDR3 length: 19 residues. The V end was cut by 2 bases, the J end by 0 bases, with 20 bases between. CDR1 and CDR2 from the germline V gene are LNHNV and YYDKDF (reference sequence).